This paragraph reports one TCR beta chain. The antigen it binds to is not known. No clone much larger than this one lies a single base away; base qualities are absent. These data come from a study of T cell repertoires in cytomegalovirus infection (dated by TCRdb to the late 2010s). A note on the overall study: The peptide stimulations were aimed at well-studied HLA-B-restricted epitopes as well as recently identified HLA-C-restricted CMV epitopes, whose presentation resists viral immunomodulation. Because public TCR beta signatures pointed to carriage of CMV infection together with the matching HLA type, the HLA type of each donor mattered for the analysis.

Findings and caveats that apply to the study as a whole: The ex vivo response was dominated by HLA-C-restricted CMV-specific TCR beta clonotypes, which also provided the single most frequent clonotype in two of eight donors. Carriers of CMV infection plus the relevant HLA type were discriminated by the cumulative frequency of public TCR beta family members in the study cohort and in an independent roughly 340-donor cohort.

Sequencing instrument: Illumina HiSeq 1500. Using fastp trimming at Q25 and MiXCR clonotype assembly, TCRdb reanalyzed the public sequencing data and kept in-frame beta chains. Rows with one shared CDR3 protein collapse into an entry with the most common genes and DNA. The sample table shows around 100,000 distinct CDR3 sequences, and under 45% are seen once. Roughly 74% of the sample is held by the ten biggest clonotypes. Explained via the paper, the treatment or condition label denotes: in vitro stimulation with specific CMV peptide epitopes to enrich CMV-specific T cells. Inclusive of the bounding cysteine and phenylalanine, the CDR3 is 12 residues long. This entry keeps only the CDR3 DNA: 36 bases, framed from base 1. For this chain, trimming is 1 base at the V end and 9 bases at the J end, and the number of junction bases without a gene match is 2. The germline V gene encodes CDR1 MGHRA and CDR2 YSYEKL.

This sequence was found in a human donor in good health (CMV status not recorded). Some clones in this sample may be carry-over from other donors' samples. This receptor chain uses TRBV4-1 and TRBJ1-1; 7 junctional bases match TRBD1. The source was CD8+ T cells from cultured PBMCs, collected from culture after CMV antigen stimulation. In nucleotide form, the sequence is TGCGCCAGCAGCCAAGGGGGACAGAAAGCTTTCTTT. It translates to CASSQGGQKAFF.